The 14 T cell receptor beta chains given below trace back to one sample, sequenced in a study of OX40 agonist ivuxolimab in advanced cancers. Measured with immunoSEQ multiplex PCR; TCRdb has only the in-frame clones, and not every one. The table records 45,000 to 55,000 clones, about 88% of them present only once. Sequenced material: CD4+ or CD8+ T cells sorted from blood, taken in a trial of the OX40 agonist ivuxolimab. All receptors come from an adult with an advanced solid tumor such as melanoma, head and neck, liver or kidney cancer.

In DNA, the CDR3 is TGTGCCAGCAGTTTTTCCTACAATGAGCAGTTCTTC. Protein sequence: CASSFSYNEQFF. This chain connects TRBV28 to TRBJ2-1; D is uncertain. The CDR3 extends over 12 amino acids. The V gene's germline CDR1 is MDHEN and CDR2 SYDVKM. Trimming pared 3 bases from V and 1 base from J, leaving 1 base between.

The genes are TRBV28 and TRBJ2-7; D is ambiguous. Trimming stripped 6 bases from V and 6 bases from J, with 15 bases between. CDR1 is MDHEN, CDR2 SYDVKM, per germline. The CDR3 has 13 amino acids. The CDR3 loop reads CASRPPLTREQYF. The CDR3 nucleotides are TGTGCCAGCAGACCCCCCCTTACTCGCGAGCAGTACTTC.

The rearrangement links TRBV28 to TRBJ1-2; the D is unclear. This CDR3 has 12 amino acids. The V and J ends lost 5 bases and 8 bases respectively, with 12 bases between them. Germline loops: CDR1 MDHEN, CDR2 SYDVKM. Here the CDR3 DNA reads TGTGCCAGCAGTCAACTGCCTCGGGGCTACACCTTC. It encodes CASSQLPRGYTF.

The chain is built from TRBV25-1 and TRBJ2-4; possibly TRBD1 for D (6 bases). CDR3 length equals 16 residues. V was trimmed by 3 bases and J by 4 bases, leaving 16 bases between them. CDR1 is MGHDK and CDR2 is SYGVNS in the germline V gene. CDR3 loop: CASSDPSTGTKNIQYF. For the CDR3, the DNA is TGTGCCAGCAGTGACCCTTCCACAGGGACAAAAAACATTCAGTACTTC.

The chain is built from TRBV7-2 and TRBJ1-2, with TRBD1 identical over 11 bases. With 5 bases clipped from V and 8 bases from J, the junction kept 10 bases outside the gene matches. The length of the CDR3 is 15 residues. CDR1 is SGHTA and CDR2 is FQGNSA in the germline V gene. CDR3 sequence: CASSPWTGGARGYTF. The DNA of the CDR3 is TGTGCCAGCAGCCCGTGGACAGGGGGCGCAAGGGGCTACACCTTC.

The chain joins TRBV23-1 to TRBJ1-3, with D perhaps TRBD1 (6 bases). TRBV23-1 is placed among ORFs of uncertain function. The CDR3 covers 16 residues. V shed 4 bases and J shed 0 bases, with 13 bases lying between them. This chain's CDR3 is CASSPRGLSSGNTIYF. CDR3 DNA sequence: TGCGCCAGCAGTCCCAGGGGCCTTAGCTCTGGAAACACCATATATTTT.

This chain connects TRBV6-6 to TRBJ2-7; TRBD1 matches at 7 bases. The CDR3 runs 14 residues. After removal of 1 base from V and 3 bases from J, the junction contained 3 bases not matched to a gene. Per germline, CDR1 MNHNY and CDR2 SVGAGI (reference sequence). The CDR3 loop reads CASSYLSGGYEQYF. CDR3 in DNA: TGTGCCAGCAGTTACTTGTCAGGGGGCTACGAGCAGTACTTC.

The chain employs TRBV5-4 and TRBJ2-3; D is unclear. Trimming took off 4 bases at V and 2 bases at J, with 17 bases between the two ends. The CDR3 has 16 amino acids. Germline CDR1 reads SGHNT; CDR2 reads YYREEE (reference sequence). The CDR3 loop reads CASSPGPSGNTDTQYF. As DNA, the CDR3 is TGTGCCAGCAGCCCTGGACCCTCGGGTAACACAGATACGCAGTATTTT.

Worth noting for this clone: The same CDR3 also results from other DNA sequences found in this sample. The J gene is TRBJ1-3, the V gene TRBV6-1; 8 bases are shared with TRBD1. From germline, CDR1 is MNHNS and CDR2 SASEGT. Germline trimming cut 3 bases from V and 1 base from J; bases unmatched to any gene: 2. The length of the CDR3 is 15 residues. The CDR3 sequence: CASSDRGPSGNTIYF. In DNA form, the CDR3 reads TGTGCCAGCAGTGACAGGGGGCCATCTGGAAACACCATATATTTT.

This chain's CDR3 is CASSPPSEPNTQYF. DNA for the CDR3: TGTGCCAGCTCACCACCGTCCGAGCCGAATACGCAGTATTTT. This chain joins TRBV18 and TRBJ2-3; no reliable D call. The CDR3 has 14 residues. The V gene lost 0 bases and the J gene lost 7 bases, with 11 bases spanning the gap. Germline values: CDR1 KGHSH, CDR2 LQKENI. Variable domain in full (rest from reference TRBV18 and TRBJ2-3): NAGVMQNPRHLVRRRGQEARLRCSPMKGHSHVYWYRQLPEEGLKFMVYLQKENIIDESGMPKERFSAEFPKEGPSILRIQQVVRGDSAAYFCASSPPSEPNTQYFGPGTRLTVL.

In DNA, the CDR3 is TGTGCCAGCAGCCAAGTGTCAGGAGGAAAGCAGTTCTTC. It encodes CASSQVSGGKQFF. V and J are TRBV14 and TRBJ2-1, with D possibly TRBD2 on 5 matching bases. The germline CDR1 and CDR2 sequences are SGHDN and FVKESK. This CDR3 has 13 amino acids. Trimming cost V 1 base and J 11 bases, with 12 bases left between them.

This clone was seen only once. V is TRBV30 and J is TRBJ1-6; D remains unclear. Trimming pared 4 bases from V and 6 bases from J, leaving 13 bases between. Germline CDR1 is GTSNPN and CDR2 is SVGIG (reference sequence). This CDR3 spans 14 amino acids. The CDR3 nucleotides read TGTGCCTGGACCTATAACTTGGGTAATTCACCCCTCCACTTT. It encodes CAWTYNLGNSPLHF.

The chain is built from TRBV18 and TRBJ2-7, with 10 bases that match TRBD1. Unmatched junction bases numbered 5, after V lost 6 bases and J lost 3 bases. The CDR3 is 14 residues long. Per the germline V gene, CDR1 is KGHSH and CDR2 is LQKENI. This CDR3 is CASSPGTGVYEQYF. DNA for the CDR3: TGTGCCAGCTCCCCCGGGACAGGGGTCTACGAGCAGTACTTC.

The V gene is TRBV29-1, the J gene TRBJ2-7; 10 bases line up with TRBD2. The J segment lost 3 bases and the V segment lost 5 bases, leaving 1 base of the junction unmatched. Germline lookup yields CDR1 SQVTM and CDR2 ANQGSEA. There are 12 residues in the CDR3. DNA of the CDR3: TGCAGCGTTACTAGCGGGATCTACGAGCAGTACTTC. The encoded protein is CSVTSGIYEQYF.